The TCR beta chain described here comes from a study of CD8 T cells in ankylosing spondylitis. General study results and limits: What seemed typical of ankylosing spondylitis blood was a TCR beta motif built from 8 or 9 highly homologous variants. The authors reported significant enrichment of disease-linked clones in matched ankylosing spondylitis synovial fluid.

TCRdb ran MiXCR on the 5' RACE reads and lists one entry per CDR3 protein. The sample lists some 200,000 distinct CDR3 sequences; roughly 13% were seen once. As regards this clonotype: Its antigen is undetermined.

Trimming removed 3 bases from V and 5 bases from J, with 5 bases in between. The CDR3 is 11 amino acids. Germline CDR1 and CDR2: SQVTM and ANQGSEA. This TCR was sampled from a male donor with ankylosing spondylitis or in good health (not recorded which). This sequence joins TRBV29-1 and TRBJ2-1; D possibly uses TRBD1 or TRBD2 (5 bases each). Sequencing was carried out using blood, either unsorted or a sorted T cell fraction (not recorded which). The chain's CDR3 is CSVEGDNEQFF. The CDR3 DNA follows: TGCAGCGTTGAGGGGGACAATGAGCAGTTCTTC.